Listed below are T cell receptor beta chains from one sample, sequenced in a study of blood T cell repertoires in COVID-19. Repertoires were generated with immunoSEQ multiplex PCR, while TCRdb's copy carries only in-frame clones and drops some. The table shows about 170,000 clones, with about nine tenths occurring only once. Sequences were obtained from PBMCs or T cells enriched from blood (not recorded which). The origin of the receptors is a woman aged 18-30 years who had recovered from COVID-19. Both conserved end residues are part of each CDR3. The D gene is left open where the match is weak.

J gene: TRBJ1-2
V gene: TRBV10-3
D gene: TRBD1
CDR3 protein: CAISETSARGPGYTF

J gene: TRBJ2-2
V gene: TRBV10-2
D gene: TRBD2
CDR3 protein: CASSGRASGANTGELFF

J gene: TRBJ2-3
V gene: TRBV7-9
D gene: TRBD1
CDR3 protein: CASSLDQQGANTDTQYF

J gene: TRBJ1-2
V gene: TRBV10-3
D gene: -
CDR3 protein: CAISSTGPYGYTF

J gene: TRBJ1-2
V gene: TRBV7-9
D gene: TRBD1
CDR3 protein: CASSHGQGHGGYTF

J gene: TRBJ1-6
V gene: TRBV7-3
D gene: -
CDR3 protein: CASSETANSPLHF

J gene: TRBJ2-5
V gene: TRBV24-1
D gene: -
CDR3 protein: CATSDPGAQETQYF

J gene: TRBJ2-4
V gene: TRBV6-5
D gene: -
CDR3 protein: CASSYSRTAKNIQYF

J gene: TRBJ1-1
V gene: TRBV28
D gene: TRBD1
CDR3 protein: CASPERGRTMNTEAFF

J gene: TRBJ1-1
V gene: TRBV14
D gene: -
CDR3 protein: CASSQTGLVGTEAFF

J gene: TRBJ2-1
V gene: TRBV2
D gene: -
CDR3 protein: CASGGLIYNEQFF

J gene: TRBJ2-2
V gene: TRBV19
D gene: -
CDR3 protein: CASSIGAGRGTGELFF

J gene: TRBJ2-7
V gene: TRBV7-2
D gene: TRBD2
CDR3 protein: CASSLLGGADYEQYF